This TCR beta chain was identified during a study of blood T cell repertoires in COVID-19. CDR1 and CDR2 from the germline V gene are MNHNS and SASEGT. The V gene lost 3 bases and the J gene lost 13 bases, with 18 bases spanning the gap. The CDR3 spans 13 residues. TCRdb's table, derived via immunoSEQ multiplex PCR, lists solely in-frame clones and lacks some. This sample has about 300,000 clones, with about 81% found just once. This chain joins TRBV6-1 and TRBJ1-2, with unresolved D. The sample was peripheral blood. The origin of this receptor is a human donor with COVID-19, enrolled during active disease. The donor label of this sample is uncertain. CDR3 residues: CASSDRPDSPPTF. As DNA, the CDR3 is TGTGCCAGCAGTGACAGACCCGACTCACCGCCCACCTTC.